Sequencing of this T cell receptor delta chain was carried out in a study of γδ T cells in repeated Plasmodium falciparum infection. Looking at the study overall: Samples were taken at baseline, before some infections, and 21 days after each. General study results and limits: Repeated controlled infections reportedly drove waves of new clonotype selection in Vdelta2-negative, mostly Vdelta1+, gammadelta repertoires. Many TCRgamma sequences overlapped between individuals in stable Vgamma9/Vdelta2+ repertoires.

Vgamma9/Vdelta2+ and Vdelta2-negative gammadelta T cells were flow-sorted from PBMC for bulk sequencing. As for this clone: Its target is unknown. The protein that TCRdb holds for this DNA derives from a much larger clone and differs from the translated DNA at residue 13, which likely indicates a read error; the protein shown here is translated from the DNA.

Each sorted gammadelta sample had TRG and TRD chains sequenced. TCRdb made new clone calls on the multiplex PCR reads using CATT. The sample consists of 50,000 to 60,000 delta-chain clones, around 2% of them appearing once. The V gene's germline CDR1 is TSESDYY and CDR2 QEAYKQQN. This CDR3 is 21 amino acids long. V lost 1 base to trimming and J lost 0 bases, with 28 bases between them. The chain couples TRAV38-2/DV8 to TRDJ1; the D is unclear. Here the J gene came from matching the DNA to germline, since TCRdb omits it. The clonotype comes from a pool of human donors (malaria-infected and uninfected, not separated). Sequencing input: gamma-delta T cells from blood. CDR3 in amino acids: CAYRSSALCLCTPSYTDKLIF. In DNA, the CDR3 is TGTGCTTATAGGAGCTCCGCTTTATGCCTCTGTACACCCAGCTACACCGATAAACTCATCTTT.